A single T cell receptor (beta chain) is shown here with its context. This CDR3 comprises 14 residues. V was pared by 2 bases and J by 3 bases, with 8 bases between. Germline V CDR1 and CDR2: WSHSY, SAAADI. The sample is drawn from a study of CD4 T cell repertoires in COVID-19. Study information: CFSE-low cells expanded roughly ten days with IL-2, then restimulated with other coronavirus spikes.

TCRdb's copy holds only in-frame clones and misses some; the assay was immunoSEQ multiplex PCR. This sample has about 75,000 clones; approximately 83% occur once, and the top ten carry 0.45% to 0.7%. The clonotype was recovered from a human donor who had COVID-19. This sample comprised CD4+ T cells from peripheral blood, obtained after recovery from COVID-19. The chain couples TRBV10-2 to TRBJ1-5; D is ambiguous. CDR3 region: CASSEASNNQPQHF. The CDR3 DNA follows: TGCGCCAGCAGTGAGGCCAGCAACAATCAGCCCCAGCATTTT.